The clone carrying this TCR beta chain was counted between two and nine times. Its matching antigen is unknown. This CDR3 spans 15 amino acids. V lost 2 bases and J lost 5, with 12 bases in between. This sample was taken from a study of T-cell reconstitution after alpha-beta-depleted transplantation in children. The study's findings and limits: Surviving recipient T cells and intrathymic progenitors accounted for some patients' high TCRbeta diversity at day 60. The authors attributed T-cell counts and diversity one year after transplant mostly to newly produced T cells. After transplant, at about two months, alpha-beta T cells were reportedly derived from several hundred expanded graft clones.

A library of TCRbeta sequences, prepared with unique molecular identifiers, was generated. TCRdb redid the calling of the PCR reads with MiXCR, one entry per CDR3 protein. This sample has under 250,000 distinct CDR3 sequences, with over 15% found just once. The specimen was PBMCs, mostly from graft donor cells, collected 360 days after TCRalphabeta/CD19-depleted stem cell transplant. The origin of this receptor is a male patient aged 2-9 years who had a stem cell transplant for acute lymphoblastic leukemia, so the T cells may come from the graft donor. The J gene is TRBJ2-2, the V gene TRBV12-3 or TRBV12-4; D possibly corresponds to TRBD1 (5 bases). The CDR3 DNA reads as TGTGCCAGCAGTTTAACTTCAGGGTGGACCGGGGAGCTGTTTTTT. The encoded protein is CASSLTSGWTGELFF.